A single sample gave rise to the 31 T cell receptor beta chains below, sequenced in a study of blood T cell repertoires in COVID-19. Repertoires were generated with immunoSEQ multiplex PCR, while TCRdb's copy carries only in-frame clones and drops some. Of some 150,000 clones in the sample, roughly four fifths were seen once. Sequenced material: peripheral blood. The receptor source for this set is a woman aged 55-69 years with acute or convalescent COVID-19.

The J gene is TRBJ1-1, the V gene TRBV6-5; D remains ambiguous. Trimming removed 0 bases at V and 5 bases at J, with 10 bases between. This CDR3 has 14 amino acids. Germline V CDR1 and CDR2: MNHEY, SVGAGI. In DNA form, the CDR3 reads TGTGCCAGCAGTTACTCGGTATCGGGGACTGAAGCTTTCTTT. Protein sequence: CASSYSVSGTEAFF.

The V and J genes are TRBV28 and TRBJ1-2; 11 nucleotides align to TRBD1. Germline lookup yields CDR1 MDHEN and CDR2 SYDVKM. V gave up 6 bases and J gave up 8 bases; unmatched junction bases: 11. There are 15 residues in the CDR3. CDR3 sequence reads: CASRVSGDRGVGYTF. Written as DNA, the CDR3 is TGTGCCAGCAGAGTTTCTGGGGACAGGGGGGTAGGCTACACCTTC.

The chain carries TRBV6-5 and TRBJ1-3; D not certain. V was trimmed by 8 bases and J by 4 bases, leaving 15 bases between them. This CDR3 contains 14 residues. CDR1 and CDR2 from the germline V gene are MNHEY and SVGAGI. The CDR3 nucleotides read TGTGCCAGCTTTGTCGGGGTAAAGGGAAACACCATATATTTT. It encodes CASFVGVKGNTIYF.

The V gene is TRBV19, the J gene TRBJ1-3; D not certain. Germline CDR1 reads LNHDA; CDR2 reads SQIVND (reference sequence). V was trimmed by 0 bases and J by 0 bases, leaving 12 bases between them. The CDR3 loop spans 17 amino acids. CDR3: CASSIDPRGSSGNTIYF. The CDR3 DNA is TGTGCCAGTAGTATAGACCCCCGTGGCTCCTCTGGAAACACCATATATTTT.

The chain has TRBV5-6 and TRBJ1-5; D might be TRBD1 (5 bases). V was clipped by 1 base and J by 4 bases, with 9 bases between them. The CDR3 is 14 residues long. The germline CDR1 and CDR2 sequences are SGHDT and YYEEEE. DNA of the CDR3: TGTGCCAGCAGCTTGAGACAGCTGAATCAGCCCCAGCATTTT. This sequence encodes CASSLRQLNQPQHF. The variable domain in full, completed from reference TRBV5-6 and TRBJ1-5, reads DAGVTQSPTHLIKTRGQQVTLRCSPKSGHDTVSWYQQALGQGPQFIFQYYEEEERQRGNFPDRFSGHQFPNYSSELNVNALLLGDSALYLCASSLRQLNQPQHFGDGTRLSIL.

The genes are TRBV10-3 and TRBJ1-5, with D possibly TRBD1 on 5 matching bases. Germline CDR1 and CDR2: ENHRY and SYGVKD. The V end lost 6 bases, the J end lost 3 bases, and 9 bases lay between the germline ends. This CDR3 is built from 13 residues. The CDR3 coding sequence is TGTGCCATCAGAGAGGGGCCCAATCAGCCCCAGCATTTT. Its protein is CAIREGPNQPQHF.

The V gene is TRBV3-1 (or the pseudogene TRBV3-2), the J gene TRBJ1-3; perhaps TRBD1 as D (6 bases). The germline V gene encodes CDR1 LGHDT and CDR2 YNNKEL (reference sequence). The V end lost 2 bases, the J end lost 2 bases, and 10 bases lay between the germline ends. The CDR3 consists of 15 residues. CDR3 residues: CASSQTAGAGNTIYF. The DNA for the CDR3 is TGTGCCAGCAGCCAAACCGCAGGGGCTGGAAACACCATATATTTT.

The V and J genes are TRBV2 and TRBJ1-1; no clear D gene. Deletions cut 6 bases from V and 4 bases from J, with 15 bases between. The CDR3 spans 14 residues. CDR1 and CDR2 from the germline V gene are SNHLY and FYNNEI. The CDR3 here is CASRARGAGTEAFF. The CDR3 region has the DNA TGTGCCAGCAGGGCTCGGGGAGCCGGCACTGAAGCTTTCTTT.

J is TRBJ1-6 and V is TRBV7-3; tentatively, D is TRBD1 (6 bases). Germline V gives CDR1 SGHTA, CDR2 FQGTGA. Trimming left V 0 bases short and J 10 bases short, with 22 bases between. This CDR3 comprises 18 residues. The CDR3 sequence: CASSLTGTGTGISSPLHF. CDR3 sequence (DNA): TGTGCCAGCAGCTTAACGGGAACCGGTACAGGGATATCATCACCCCTCCACTTT.

This clone was seen a single time. The chain employs TRBV15 and TRBJ2-3, with 8 bases lining up with TRBD2. Trimming took 0 bases from V and 3 from J; bases not matched to a gene: 14. The CDR3 has 19 residues. Germline CDR1 is LNHNV and CDR2 is YYDKDF (reference sequence). Here the CDR3 DNA reads TGTGCCACCAGCAGAGATCCTATCGGGGGGGTTATACGGACAGATACGCAGTATTTT. It yields the protein CATSRDPIGGVIRTDTQYF.

This sequence joins TRBV9 and TRBJ2-3, with 7 bases identical to TRBD2. This CDR3 is 13 amino acids long. Germline values: CDR1 SGDLS, CDR2 YYNGEE. The V and J ends lost 3 bases and 11 bases, in that order; junction bases with no gene match: 9. CDR3 region: CASSETSWGRQYF. The CDR3 nucleotides read TGTGCCAGCAGCGAGACTAGCTGGGGTCGGCAGTATTTT.

This clone was counted between two and nine times. This chain joins TRBV19 and TRBJ1-1; D unclear. V lost 3 bases to trimming and J lost 8 bases, with 7 bases between them. CDR3 length: 11 residues. Germline CDR1 is LNHDA and CDR2 is SQIVND (reference sequence). CDR3 nucleotide sequence: TGTGCCAGTAGTATGCGGCTGGAAGCTTTCTTT. It translates to CASSMRLEAFF.

The CDR3 coding sequence is TGTGCCAGCAGCAAACCTAACGGCCCGGAGGAGGACACTGAAGCTTTCTTT. Its protein is CASSKPNGPEEDTEAFF. The rearrangement joins TRBV21-1 to TRBJ1-1. TRBV21-1 is classified as a pseudogene. CDR3 length equals 17 residues.

This clone was observed a few times. The chain carries TRBV19 and TRBJ1-2; TRBD1 matches 9 bases. The CDR3 spans 13 residues. From germline, CDR1 is LNHDA and CDR2 SQIVND (reference sequence). J was trimmed by 4 bases and V by 4 bases; bases with no gene match: 1. The CDR3 spells CASSRGQGYGYTF. CDR3 coding DNA: TGTGCCAGTAGTAGGGGACAGGGCTATGGCTACACCTTC.

This clone appeared once. This rearrangement joins TRBV5-1 to TRBJ1-2; 7 bases align to TRBD1. This CDR3 contains 15 residues. In germline, CDR1 is SGHRS, CDR2 YFSETQ. The ends lost 0 bases at V and 4 bases at J; junction bases unmatched: 6. The CDR3 region has the DNA TGCGCCAGCAGCTTGGGGACAGGAGATTTCTATGGCTACACCTTC. It yields the protein CASSLGTGDFYGYTF.

This chain joins TRBV7-2 and TRBJ1-1; 10 nucleotides match TRBD1. Germline CDR1 reads SGHTA; CDR2 reads FQGNSA. This CDR3 contains 17 residues. Germline trimming cut 1 base from V and 0 bases from J; bases unmatched to any gene: 5. The CDR3 nucleotides are TGTGCCAGCAGCTTAGGAGGGACAGGGGTGATGAACACTGAAGCTTTCTTT. Residues: CASSLGGTGVMNTEAFF.

The gene calls are TRBV11-3 and TRBJ1-5; possibly TRBD1 for D (6 bases). V was shortened by 2 bases and J by 0 bases, with 8 bases between the two germline ends. The germline gives CDR1 SGHNT, CDR2 YENEEA. The CDR3 is 15 residues long. The CDR3 bases are TGTGCCAGCAGCTTAAACAGGGCTAGCAATCAGCCCCAGCATTTT. Its protein is CASSLNRASNQPQHF.

V gene TRBV18 combines with J gene TRBJ2-5; possible D gene TRBD2, 5 bases. Germline V gene lookup returns CDR1 KGHSH and CDR2 LQKENI. This CDR3 comprises 13 residues. Trimming removed 6 bases from V and 1 base from J, with 9 bases in between. The chain's CDR3 is CASSRDIQETQYF. The CDR3 DNA reads as TGTGCCAGCTCTCGGGATATCCAAGAGACCCAGTACTTC.

In DNA form, the CDR3 reads TGTGCCAGCAGTTCCGCAGCTAGCGGCTCCTACGAGCAGTACGTC. Its translation: CASSSAASGSYEQYV. The chain couples TRBV6-6 to TRBJ2-7, with TRBD2 matching 7 bases. The CDR3 contains 15 residues. Germline CDR1 MNHNY, CDR2 SVGAGI (reference sequence). V lost 4 bases to trimming and J lost 0 bases; unmatched junction nucleotides: 6.

The chain carries TRBV28 and TRBJ1-1, with D unclear. The CDR3 spans 12 residues. Germline CDR1 is MDHEN and CDR2 is SYDVKM. Trimming stripped 7 bases from V and 5 bases from J, with 11 bases between. The CDR3: CASKTGTTEAFF. The CDR3 DNA is TGTGCCAGCAAGACGGGTACGACTGAAGCTTTCTTT.

J is TRBJ1-5 and V is TRBV27, with D possibly matching TRBD1 (5 bases). CDR3 size: 15 residues. Germline lookup yields CDR1 MNHEY and CDR2 SMNVEV (reference sequence). V dropped 8 bases and J dropped 2 bases, with 16 bases sitting between them. This chain's CDR3 is CASGVGTGGNQPQHF. The CDR3 DNA reads TGTGCCAGCGGCGTGGGAACGGGGGGCAATCAGCCCCAGCATTTT.

This sequence joins TRBV19 and TRBJ1-4, with a tentative D call TRBD1 (5 bases). This CDR3 spans 14 amino acids. Germline V lookup: CDR1 LNHDA, CDR2 SQIVND (reference sequence). V lost 2 bases to trimming and J lost 6 bases, with 10 bases between them. In DNA form, the CDR3 reads TGTGCCAGTAGTATACCAGGGTTTGATGAAAAACTGTTTTTT. Its translation: CASSIPGFDEKLFF.

The rearrangement joins TRBV15 to TRBJ2-1; 7 bases align to TRBD1. This CDR3 is built from 16 residues. V lost 5 bases to trimming and J lost 2 bases; unmatched junction nucleotides: 9. CDR1 and CDR2 from the germline V gene are LNHNV and YYDKDF (reference sequence). CDR3 bases: TGTGCCACCAGCGGTAAGGACAGGTGGGCCTACAATGAGCAGTTCTTC. This sequence encodes CATSGKDRWAYNEQFF. Full variable domain (missing parts from reference TRBV15 and TRBJ2-1): DAMVIQNPRYQVTQFGKPVTLSCSQTLNHNVMYWYQQKSSQAPKLLFHYYDKDFNNEADTPDNFQSRRPNTSFCFLDIRSPGLGDTAMYLCATSGKDRWAYNEQFFGPGTRLTVL.

The gene calls are TRBV5-1 and TRBJ1-2, with 12 positions matching TRBD1. The CDR3 contains 15 residues. Germline V gene sequence: CDR1 SGHRS, CDR2 YFSETQ. V trimming: 2 bases; J trimming: 6 bases; junction bases outside the gene matches: 5. In nucleotides, the CDR3 is TGCGCCAGCAGCTTCAGAGGGACAGGGGGCGATGGCTACACCTTC. Protein sequence: CASSFRGTGGDGYTF.

The gene calls are TRBV2 and TRBJ1-1, with 10 bases aligning to TRBD1. With 6 bases clipped from V and 7 bases from J, the junction kept 2 bases outside the gene matches. The germline CDR1 and CDR2 sequences are SNHLY and FYNNEI. The CDR3 has 12 residues. The CDR3 loop is CASSGQGGEAFF. In DNA, the CDR3 is TGTGCCAGCAGCGGACAGGGGGGTGAAGCTTTCTTT.

This clone turned up a few times. J is TRBJ1-1 and V is TRBV5-6, with unresolved D. V was pared by 0 bases and J by 2 bases, with 8 bases between. Looked up from germline, CDR1 is SGHDT and CDR2 is YYEEEE. The CDR3 length is 14 residues. For the CDR3, the DNA is TGTGCCAGCAGCTTGGTTGGCCCAAACACTGAAGCTTTCTTT. Translation gives CASSLVGPNTEAFF.

The gene calls are TRBV7-3 and TRBJ2-3; D may be TRBD1 (6 bases). Germline CDR1 is SGHTA and CDR2 is FQGTGA. Trimming removed 5 bases from V and 3 bases from J, with 15 bases in between. This CDR3 region has 15 residues. CDR3 in amino acids: CASSPRLGGTDTQYF. In DNA, the CDR3 is TGTGCCAGCAGCCCCCGGTTAGGGGGTACAGATACGCAGTATTTT.

The gene calls are TRBV7-3 and TRBJ2-2, with TRBD2 as a possible D gene (5 bases). CDR1 SGHTA and CDR2 FQGTGA come from the germline V gene. Trimming pared 5 bases from V and 4 bases from J, leaving 8 bases between. This CDR3 region has 13 residues. The CDR3 nucleotides are TGTGCCAGCAGCCAGAGGGTCACCGGGGAGCTGTTTTTT. Protein product: CASSQRVTGELFF.

This clone was recorded only once. The chain recombines TRBV30 with TRBJ1-6; no firm D call. Looked up from germline, CDR1 is GTSNPN and CDR2 is SVGIG (reference sequence). Between the trimmed V and J ends, which lost 5 bases and 2 bases, there was a span of 7 bases. CDR3 length: 13 residues. CDR3 in amino acids: CAWARPYNSPLHF. DNA of the CDR3: TGTGCCTGGGCCAGGCCCTATAATTCACCCCTCCACTTT.

This clone has only a few counts. The chain recombines TRBV7-3 with TRBJ1-5; 8 bases fit TRBD1. J gave up 5 bases and V 5 bases, and 5 bases lay outside the gene matches. Germline V CDR1 and CDR2: SGHTA, FQGTGA. The CDR3 sequence is 14 residues long. The CDR3 region is CASSRTGWDQPQHF. The DNA of the CDR3 is TGTGCCAGCAGCCGGACAGGGTGGGATCAGCCCCAGCATTTT.

The V call is TRBV19, the J call TRBJ1-1; TRBD1 might be the D (6 bases). The V gene lost 6 bases and the J gene lost 9 bases, with 14 bases spanning the gap. Germline assignment: CDR1 LNHDA and CDR2 SQIVND (reference sequence). This CDR3 has 12 residues. The CDR3 loop reads CASSLEGEQAFF. In DNA, the CDR3 is TGTGCCAGTAGCCTTGAGGGGGAGCAAGCTTTCTTT.